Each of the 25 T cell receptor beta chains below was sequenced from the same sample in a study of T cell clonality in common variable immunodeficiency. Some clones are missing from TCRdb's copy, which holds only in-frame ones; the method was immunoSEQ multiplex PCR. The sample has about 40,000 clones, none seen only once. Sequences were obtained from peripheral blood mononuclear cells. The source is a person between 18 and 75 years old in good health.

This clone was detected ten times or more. Here the CDR3 reads CASSYSGVEKLFF. The sequenced CDR3 bases are TGTGCCAGCAGTTACTCAGGGGTAGAAAAA. The J gene is TRBJ1-4, the V gene TRBV12-3 or TRBV12-4, with D maybe TRBD1 (6 bases). The read terminates 3 residues ahead of where the CDR3 ends, so the germline J gene completes it. The CDR3 runs 13 residues. V gave up 4 bases and J gave up 8 bases, with 11 bases separating them.

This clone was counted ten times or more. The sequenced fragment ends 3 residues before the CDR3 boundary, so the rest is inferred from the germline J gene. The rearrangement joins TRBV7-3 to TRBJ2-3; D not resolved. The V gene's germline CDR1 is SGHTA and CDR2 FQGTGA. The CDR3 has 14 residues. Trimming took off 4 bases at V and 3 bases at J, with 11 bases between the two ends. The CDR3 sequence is CASSSSPNTDTQYF. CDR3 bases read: TGTGCCAGCAGCTCATCCCCAAATACAGATACG.

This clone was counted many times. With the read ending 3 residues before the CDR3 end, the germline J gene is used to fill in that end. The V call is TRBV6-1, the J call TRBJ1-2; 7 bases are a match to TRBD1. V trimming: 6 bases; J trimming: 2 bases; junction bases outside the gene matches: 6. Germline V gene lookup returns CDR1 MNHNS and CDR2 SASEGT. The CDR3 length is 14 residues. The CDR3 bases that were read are TGTGCCAGCAGGGAACAGGGGATCAACTATGGC. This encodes CASREQGINYG. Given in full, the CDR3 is CASREQGINYGYTF.

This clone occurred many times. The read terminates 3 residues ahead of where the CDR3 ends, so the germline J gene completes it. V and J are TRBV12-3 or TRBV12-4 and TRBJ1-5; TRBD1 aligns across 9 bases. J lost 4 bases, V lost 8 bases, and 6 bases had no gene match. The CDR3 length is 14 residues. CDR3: CASRTGTGNQPQHF. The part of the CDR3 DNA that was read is TGTGCCAGCCGTACCGGGACAGGGAATCAGCCC.

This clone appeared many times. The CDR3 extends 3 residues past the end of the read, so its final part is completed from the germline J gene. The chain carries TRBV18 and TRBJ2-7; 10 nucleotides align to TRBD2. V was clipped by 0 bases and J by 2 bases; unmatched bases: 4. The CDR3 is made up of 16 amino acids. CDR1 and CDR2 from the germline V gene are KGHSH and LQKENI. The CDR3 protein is CASSPPASGRPYEQYF. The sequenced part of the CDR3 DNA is TGTGCCAGCTCACCACCGGCTAGCGGGAGACCCTACGAG. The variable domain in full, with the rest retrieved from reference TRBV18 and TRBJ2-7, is NAGVMQNPRHLVRRRGQEARLRCSPMKGHSHVYWYRQLPEEGLKFMVYLQKENIIDESGMPKERFSAEFPKEGPSILRIQQVVRGDSAAYFCASSPPASGRPYEQYFGPGTRLTVT.

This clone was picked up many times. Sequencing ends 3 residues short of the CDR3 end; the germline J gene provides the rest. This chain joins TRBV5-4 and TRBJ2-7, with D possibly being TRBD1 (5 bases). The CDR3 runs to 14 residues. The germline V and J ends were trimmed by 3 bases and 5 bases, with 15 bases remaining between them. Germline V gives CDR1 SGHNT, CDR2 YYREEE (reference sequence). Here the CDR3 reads CASSSRISRDEQYF. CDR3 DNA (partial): TGTGCCAGCAGCTCGAGGATCAGCAGGGACGAG.

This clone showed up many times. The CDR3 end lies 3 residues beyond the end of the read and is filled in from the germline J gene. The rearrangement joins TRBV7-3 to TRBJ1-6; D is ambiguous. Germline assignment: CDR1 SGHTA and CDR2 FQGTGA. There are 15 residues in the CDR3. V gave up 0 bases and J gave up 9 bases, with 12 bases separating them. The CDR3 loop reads CASSLTPIGGSPLHF. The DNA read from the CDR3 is TGTGCCAGCAGCTTAACCCCGATAGGCGGTTCACCC.

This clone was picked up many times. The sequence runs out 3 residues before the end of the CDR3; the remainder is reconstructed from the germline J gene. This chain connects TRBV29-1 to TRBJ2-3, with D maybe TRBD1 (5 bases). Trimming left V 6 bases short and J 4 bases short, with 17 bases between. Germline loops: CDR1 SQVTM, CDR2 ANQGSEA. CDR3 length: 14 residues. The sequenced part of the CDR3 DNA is TGCAGCGTAAGGGGTGCAACCGGCTCAGATACG. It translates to CSVRGATGSDT. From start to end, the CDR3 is CSVRGATGSDTQYF.

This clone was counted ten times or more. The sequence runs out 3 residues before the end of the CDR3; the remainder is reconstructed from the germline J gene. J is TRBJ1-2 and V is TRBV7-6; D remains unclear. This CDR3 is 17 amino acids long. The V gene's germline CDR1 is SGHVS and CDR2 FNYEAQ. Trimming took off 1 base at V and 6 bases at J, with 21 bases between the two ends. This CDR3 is CASSLEAVTAATHGYTF. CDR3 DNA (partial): TGTGCCAGCAGCTTAGAGGCGGTTACGGCAGCCACCCATGGC.

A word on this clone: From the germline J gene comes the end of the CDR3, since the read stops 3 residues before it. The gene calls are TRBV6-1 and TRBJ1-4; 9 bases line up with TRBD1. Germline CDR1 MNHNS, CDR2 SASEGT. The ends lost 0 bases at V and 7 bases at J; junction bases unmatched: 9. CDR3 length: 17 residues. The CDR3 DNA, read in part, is TGTGCCAGCAGTGAAGCCTTCCTTGGGACAGGGCTTGAAAAA. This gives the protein CASSEAFLGTGLEK. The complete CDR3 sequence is CASSEAFLGTGLEKLFF.

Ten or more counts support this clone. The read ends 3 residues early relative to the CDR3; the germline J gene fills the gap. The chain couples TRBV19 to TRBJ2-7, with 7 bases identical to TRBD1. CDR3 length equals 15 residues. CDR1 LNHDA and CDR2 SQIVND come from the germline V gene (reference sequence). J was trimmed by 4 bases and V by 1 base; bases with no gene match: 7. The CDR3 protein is CASSIAGDRPYEQYF. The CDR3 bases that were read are TGTGCCAGTAGTATAGCCGGGGACAGACCTTACGAG.

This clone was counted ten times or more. CDR3 sequence: CSVEPRGTDTQYF. The sequenced CDR3 bases are TGCAGCGTTGAACCTCGGGGTACAGATACG. V usage is TRBV29-1 and J usage is TRBJ2-3, with D possibly matching TRBD2 (5 bases). The read stops 3 residues short of the end of the CDR3; the missing end is completed from the germline J gene. Trimming removed 2 bases at V and 3 bases at J, with 9 bases between. The germline gives CDR1 SQVTM, CDR2 ANQGSEA. The CDR3 runs to 13 residues.

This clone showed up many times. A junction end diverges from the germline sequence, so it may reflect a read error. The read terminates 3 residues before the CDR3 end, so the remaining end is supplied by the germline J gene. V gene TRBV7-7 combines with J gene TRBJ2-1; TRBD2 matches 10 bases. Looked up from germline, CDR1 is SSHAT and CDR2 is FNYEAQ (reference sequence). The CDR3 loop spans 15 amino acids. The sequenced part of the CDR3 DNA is TGTGCTAGCAGCTTAAGCCTAGCGGGGGCGGGTGAG. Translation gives CASSLSLAGAGE. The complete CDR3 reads CASSLSLAGAGEQFF.

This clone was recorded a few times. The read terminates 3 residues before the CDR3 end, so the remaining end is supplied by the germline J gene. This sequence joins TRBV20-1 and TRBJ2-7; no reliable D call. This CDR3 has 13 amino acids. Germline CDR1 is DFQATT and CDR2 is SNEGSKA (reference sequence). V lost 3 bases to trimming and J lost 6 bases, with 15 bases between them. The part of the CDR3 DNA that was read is TGCAGTGCTAGCCCCAGCGATCACGGCGAG. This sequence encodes CSASPSDHGE. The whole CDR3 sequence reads CSASPSDHGEQYF.

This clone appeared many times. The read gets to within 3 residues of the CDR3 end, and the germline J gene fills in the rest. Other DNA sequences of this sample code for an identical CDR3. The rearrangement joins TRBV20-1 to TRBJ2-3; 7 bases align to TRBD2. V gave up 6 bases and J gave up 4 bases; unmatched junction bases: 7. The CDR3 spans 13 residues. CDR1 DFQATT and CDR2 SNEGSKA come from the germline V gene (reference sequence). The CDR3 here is CSARTSGADTQYF. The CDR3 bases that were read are TGCAGTGCACGGACTAGTGGGGCAGATACG.

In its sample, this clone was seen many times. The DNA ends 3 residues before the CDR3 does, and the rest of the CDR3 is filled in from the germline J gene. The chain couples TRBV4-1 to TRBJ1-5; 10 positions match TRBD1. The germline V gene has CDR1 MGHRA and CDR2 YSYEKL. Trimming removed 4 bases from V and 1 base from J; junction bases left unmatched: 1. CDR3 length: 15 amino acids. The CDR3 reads CASSRGQGSNQPQHF. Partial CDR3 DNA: TGCGCCAGCAGCCGGGGACAGGGGAGCAATCAGCCC.

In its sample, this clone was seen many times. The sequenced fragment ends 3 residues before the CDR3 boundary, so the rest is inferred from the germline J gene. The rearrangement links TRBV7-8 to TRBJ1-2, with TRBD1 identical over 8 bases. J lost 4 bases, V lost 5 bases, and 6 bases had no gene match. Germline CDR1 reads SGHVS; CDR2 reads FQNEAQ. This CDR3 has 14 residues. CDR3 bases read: TGTGCCAGCAGCCCCACCGACAGGGGCTATGGC. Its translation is CASSPTDRGYG. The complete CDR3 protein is CASSPTDRGYGYTF.

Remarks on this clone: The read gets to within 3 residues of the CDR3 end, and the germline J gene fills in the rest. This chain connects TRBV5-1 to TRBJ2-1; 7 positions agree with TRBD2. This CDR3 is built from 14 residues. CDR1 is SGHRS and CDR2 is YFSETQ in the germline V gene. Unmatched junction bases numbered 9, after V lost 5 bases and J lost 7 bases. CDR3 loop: CASRLALVYNEQFF. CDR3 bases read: TGCGCCAGCAGACTAGCGTTAGTTTATAATGAG.

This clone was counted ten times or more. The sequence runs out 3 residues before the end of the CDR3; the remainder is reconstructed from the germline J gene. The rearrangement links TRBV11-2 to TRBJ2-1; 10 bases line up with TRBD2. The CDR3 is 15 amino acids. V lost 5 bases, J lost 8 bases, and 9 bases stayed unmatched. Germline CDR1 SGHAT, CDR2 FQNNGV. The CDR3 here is CASSLGGTSADEQFF. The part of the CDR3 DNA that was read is TGTGCCAGCAGCCTAGGAGGGACTAGCGCAGATGAG.

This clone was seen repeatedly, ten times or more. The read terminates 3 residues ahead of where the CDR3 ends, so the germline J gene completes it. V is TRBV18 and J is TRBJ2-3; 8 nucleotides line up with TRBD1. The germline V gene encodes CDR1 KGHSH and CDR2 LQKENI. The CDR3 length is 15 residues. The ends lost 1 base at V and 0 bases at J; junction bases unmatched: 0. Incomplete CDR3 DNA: TGTGCCAGCTCACCACGGACAGGGAGCACAGATACG. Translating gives CASSPRTGSTDT. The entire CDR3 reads CASSPRTGSTDTQYF.

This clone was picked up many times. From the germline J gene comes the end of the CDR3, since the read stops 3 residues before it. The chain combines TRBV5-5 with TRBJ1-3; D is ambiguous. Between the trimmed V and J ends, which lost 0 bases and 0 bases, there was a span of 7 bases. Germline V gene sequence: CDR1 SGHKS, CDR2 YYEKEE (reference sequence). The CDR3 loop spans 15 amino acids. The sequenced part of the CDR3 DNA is TGTGCCAGCAGCTTGGGTCCCTACTCTGGAAACACC. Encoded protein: CASSLGPYSGNT. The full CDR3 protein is CASSLGPYSGNTIYF.

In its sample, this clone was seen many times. CDR3 in amino acids: CASSSQGRYGYTF. The CDR3 bases that were read are TGTGCCAGCAGCTCACAGGGGAGGTATGGC. The chain is built from TRBV7-9 and TRBJ1-2; 7 positions match TRBD1. The DNA ends 3 residues before the CDR3 does, and the rest of the CDR3 is filled in from the germline J gene. After removal of 4 bases from V and 5 bases from J, the junction contained 4 bases not matched to a gene. The CDR3 sequence is 13 residues long. Germline assignment: CDR1 SEHNR and CDR2 FQNEAQ (reference sequence).

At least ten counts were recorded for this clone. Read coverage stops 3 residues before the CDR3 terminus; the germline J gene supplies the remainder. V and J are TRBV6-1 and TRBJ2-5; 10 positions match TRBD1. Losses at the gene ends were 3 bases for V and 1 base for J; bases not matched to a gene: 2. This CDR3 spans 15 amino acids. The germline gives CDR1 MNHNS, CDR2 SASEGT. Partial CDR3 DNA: TGTGCCAGCAGTGAGGGGGACAGGGGCCAAGAGACC. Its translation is CASSEGDRGQET. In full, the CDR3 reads CASSEGDRGQETQYF.

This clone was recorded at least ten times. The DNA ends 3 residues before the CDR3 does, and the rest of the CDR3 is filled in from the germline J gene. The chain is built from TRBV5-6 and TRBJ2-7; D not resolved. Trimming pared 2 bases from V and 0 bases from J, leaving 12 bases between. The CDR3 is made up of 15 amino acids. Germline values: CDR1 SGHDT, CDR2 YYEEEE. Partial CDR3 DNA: TGTGCCAGCAGCTTACGTGCCAGGAGCTCCTACGAG. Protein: CASSLRARSSYE. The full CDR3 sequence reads CASSLRARSSYEQYF.

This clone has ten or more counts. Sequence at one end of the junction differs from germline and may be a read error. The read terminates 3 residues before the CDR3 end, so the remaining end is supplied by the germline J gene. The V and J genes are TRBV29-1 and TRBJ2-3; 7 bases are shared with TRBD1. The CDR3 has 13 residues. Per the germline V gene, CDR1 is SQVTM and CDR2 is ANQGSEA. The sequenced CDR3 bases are TGCAGCGTCCTACAGGGGAGCATAGATACG. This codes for CSVLQGSIDT. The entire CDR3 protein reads CSVLQGSIDTQYF.